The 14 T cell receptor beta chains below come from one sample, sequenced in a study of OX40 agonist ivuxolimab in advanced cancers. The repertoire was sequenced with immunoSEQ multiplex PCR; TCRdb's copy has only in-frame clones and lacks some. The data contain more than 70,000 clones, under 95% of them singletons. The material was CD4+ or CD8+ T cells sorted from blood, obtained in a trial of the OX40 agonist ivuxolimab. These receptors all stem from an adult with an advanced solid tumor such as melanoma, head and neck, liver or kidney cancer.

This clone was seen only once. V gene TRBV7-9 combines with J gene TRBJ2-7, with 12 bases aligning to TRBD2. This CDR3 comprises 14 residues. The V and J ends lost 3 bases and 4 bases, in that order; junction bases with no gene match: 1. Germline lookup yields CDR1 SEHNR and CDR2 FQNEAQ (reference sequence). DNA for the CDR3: TGTGCCAGCAGCTTTGGGACTAGCGGGTACGAGCAGTACTTC. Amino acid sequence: CASSFGTSGYEQYF.

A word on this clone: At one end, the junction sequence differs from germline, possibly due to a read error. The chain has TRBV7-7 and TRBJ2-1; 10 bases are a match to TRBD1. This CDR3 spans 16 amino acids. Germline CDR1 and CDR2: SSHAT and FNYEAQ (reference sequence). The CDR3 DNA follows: TGTGCTAGCAGCTTAGCAGTCGGGACAGGGGACGATGAGCAGTTCTTC. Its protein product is CASSLAVGTGDDEQFF.

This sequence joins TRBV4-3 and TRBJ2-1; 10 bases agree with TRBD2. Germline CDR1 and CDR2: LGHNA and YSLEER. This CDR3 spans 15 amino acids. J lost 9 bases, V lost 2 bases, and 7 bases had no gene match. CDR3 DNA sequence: TGCGCCAGCAGCCAATTAGCGGGGGGTTCGGGTGAGCAGTTCTTC. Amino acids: CASSQLAGGSGEQFF.

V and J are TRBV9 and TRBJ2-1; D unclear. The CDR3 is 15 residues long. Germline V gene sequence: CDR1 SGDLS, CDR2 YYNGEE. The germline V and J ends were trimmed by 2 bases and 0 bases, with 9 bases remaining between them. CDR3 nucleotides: TGTGCCAGCAGCGTGGACGGCCTCTCCTACAATGAGCAGTTCTTC. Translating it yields CASSVDGLSYNEQFF.

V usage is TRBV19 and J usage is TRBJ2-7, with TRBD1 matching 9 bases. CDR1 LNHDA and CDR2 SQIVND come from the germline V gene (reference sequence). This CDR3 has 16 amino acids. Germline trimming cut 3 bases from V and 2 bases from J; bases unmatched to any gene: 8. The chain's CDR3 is CASSILKDRGAYEQYF. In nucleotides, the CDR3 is TGTGCCAGTAGTATTCTCAAGGACAGGGGAGCCTACGAGCAGTACTTC.

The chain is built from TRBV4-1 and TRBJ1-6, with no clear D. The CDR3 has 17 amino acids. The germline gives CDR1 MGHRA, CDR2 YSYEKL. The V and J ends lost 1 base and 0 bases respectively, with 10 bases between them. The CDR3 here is CASSQVQVSSYNSPLHF. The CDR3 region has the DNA TGCGCCAGCAGCCAAGTCCAGGTTAGCTCCTATAATTCACCCCTCCACTTT.

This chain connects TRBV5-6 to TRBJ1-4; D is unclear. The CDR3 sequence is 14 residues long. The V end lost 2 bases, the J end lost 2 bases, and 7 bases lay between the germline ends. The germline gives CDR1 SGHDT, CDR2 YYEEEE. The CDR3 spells CASSFAETNEKLFF. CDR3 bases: TGTGCCAGCAGCTTTGCGGAGACTAATGAAAAACTGTTTTTT.

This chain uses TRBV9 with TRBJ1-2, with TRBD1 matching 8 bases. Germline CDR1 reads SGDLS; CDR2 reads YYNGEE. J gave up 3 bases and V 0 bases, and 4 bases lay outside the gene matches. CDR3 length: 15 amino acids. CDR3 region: CASSVVRGPDYGYTF. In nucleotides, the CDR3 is TGTGCCAGCAGCGTAGTCAGGGGGCCGGACTATGGCTACACCTTC.

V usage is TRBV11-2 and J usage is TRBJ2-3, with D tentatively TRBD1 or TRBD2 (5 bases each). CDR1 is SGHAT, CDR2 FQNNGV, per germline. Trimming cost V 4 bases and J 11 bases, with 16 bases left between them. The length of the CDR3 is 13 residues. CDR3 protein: CASSYPGTQVQYF. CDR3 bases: TGTGCCAGCAGCTACCCTGGGACGCAGGTGCAGTATTTT.

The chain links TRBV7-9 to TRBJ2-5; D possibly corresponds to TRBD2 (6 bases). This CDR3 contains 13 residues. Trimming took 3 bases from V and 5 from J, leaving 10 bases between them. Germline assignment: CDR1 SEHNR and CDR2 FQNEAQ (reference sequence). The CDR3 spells CASSFQGGETQYF. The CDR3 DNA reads TGTGCCAGCAGCTTTCAGGGAGGCGAGACCCAGTACTTC.

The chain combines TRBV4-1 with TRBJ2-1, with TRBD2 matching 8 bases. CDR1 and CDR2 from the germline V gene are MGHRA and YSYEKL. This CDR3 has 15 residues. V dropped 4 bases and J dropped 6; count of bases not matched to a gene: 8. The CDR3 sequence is CASSPLAGQANEQFF. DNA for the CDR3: TGCGCCAGCAGCCCCCTAGCGGGTCAGGCCAATGAGCAGTTCTTC.

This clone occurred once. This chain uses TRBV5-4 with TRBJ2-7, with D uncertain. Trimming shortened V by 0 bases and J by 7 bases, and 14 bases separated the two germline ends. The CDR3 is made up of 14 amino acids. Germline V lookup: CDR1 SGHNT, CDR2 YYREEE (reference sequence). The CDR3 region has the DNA TGTGCCAGCAGCTTGGTAATGTCGGGTCGTGAGCAGTACTTC. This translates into CASSLVMSGREQYF.

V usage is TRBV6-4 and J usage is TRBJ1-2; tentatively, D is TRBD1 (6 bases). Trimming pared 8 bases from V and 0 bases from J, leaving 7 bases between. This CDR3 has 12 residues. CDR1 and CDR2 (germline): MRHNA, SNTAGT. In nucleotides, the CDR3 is TGTGCCAGCCGGGACACTAACTATGGCTACACCTTC. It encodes CASRDTNYGYTF.

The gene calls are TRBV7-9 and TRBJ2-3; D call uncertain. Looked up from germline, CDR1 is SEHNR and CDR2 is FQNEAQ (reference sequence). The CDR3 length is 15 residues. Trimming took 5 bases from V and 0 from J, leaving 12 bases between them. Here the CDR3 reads CASSTVTASTDTQYF. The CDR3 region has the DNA TGTGCCAGCAGCACCGTAACAGCTAGCACAGATACGCAGTATTTT. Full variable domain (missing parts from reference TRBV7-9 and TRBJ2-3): DTGVSQNPRHKITKRGQNVTFRCDPISEHNRLYWYRQTLGQGPEFLTYFQNEAQLEKSRLLSDRFSAERPKGSFSTLEIQRTEQGDSAMYLCASSTVTASTDTQYFGPGTRLTVL.